A single sample is the source of the 27 T cell receptor beta chains below, sequenced in a study of T cell responses to AZD1222 COVID-19 vaccine. Some clones are missing from TCRdb's copy, which holds only in-frame ones; the method was immunoSEQ multiplex PCR. Of roughly 160,000 clones in the sample, approximately 91% are singletons; the top ten hold 5.5%. Sequencing was performed on peripheral blood, taken on day 0 of AZD1222 vaccination. Receptors originate from an adult in good health.

The V and J genes are TRBV18 and TRBJ1-5; TRBD1 might be the D (6 bases). Germline assignment: CDR1 KGHSH and CDR2 LQKENI. Deletions cut 4 bases from V and 9 bases from J, with 16 bases between. CDR3 size: 14 residues. The CDR3, as DNA: TGTGCCAGCTCACGTCAACAGGGAGAGAGGCCCCAGCATTTT. Amino acid sequence: CASSRQQGERPQHF.

This clone was detected once. The V call is TRBV4-3, the J call TRBJ2-2; 8 nucleotides match TRBD1. The junction had 0 bases not matched to a gene; V was cut back by 2 bases and J by 1 base. The CDR3 sequence is 15 residues long. Per the germline V gene, CDR1 is LGHNA and CDR2 is YSLEER. The CDR3 here is CASSQTGGNTGELFF. CDR3 DNA sequence: TGCGCCAGCAGCCAAACAGGGGGGAACACCGGGGAGCTGTTTTTT.

V usage is TRBV6-2 or TRBV6-3 and J usage is TRBJ2-3; D perhaps matches TRBD1 (5 bases). Germline V gives CDR1 MNHEY, CDR2 SVGEGT. The CDR3 length is 15 residues. V was pared by 2 bases and J by 0 bases, with 9 bases between. The CDR3 loop reads CASSYGAGSTDTQYF. CDR3 bases: TGTGCCAGCAGTTACGGAGCAGGGAGCACAGATACGCAGTATTTT.

J is TRBJ2-4 and V is TRBV5-1; possibly TRBD1 for D (6 bases). The CDR3 loop spans 12 amino acids. Germline assignment: CDR1 SGHRS and CDR2 YFSETQ. The V gene lost 1 base and the J gene lost 7 bases, with 6 bases spanning the gap. The CDR3 here is CASSLQGNIQYF. CDR3 nucleotide sequence: TGCGCCAGCAGCTTGCAGGGGAACATTCAGTACTTC.

The V and J genes are TRBV19 and TRBJ1-2, with TRBD1 as a possible D gene (6 bases). Germline CDR1 is LNHDA and CDR2 is SQIVND (reference sequence). Trimming pared 6 bases from V and 3 bases from J, leaving 11 bases between. The CDR3 is made up of 13 amino acids. The CDR3 here is CASRGNRDYGYTF. The CDR3, as DNA: TGTGCCAGTAGGGGGAACAGGGACTATGGCTACACCTTC.

This clone was seen just once. CDR3 residues: CASSPRDGSYEQYF. The CDR3 DNA follows: TGTGCCAGCAGCCCCCGGGACGGATCCTACGAGCAGTACTTC. This sequence joins TRBV7-2 and TRBJ2-7; D is possibly TRBD1 or TRBD2 (5 bases each). Germline loops: CDR1 SGHTA, CDR2 FQGNSA. Between the trimmed V and J ends, which lost 5 bases and 1 base, there was a span of 12 bases. This CDR3 comprises 14 residues.

This clone was detected many times. The rearrangement joins TRBV3-1 (or the pseudogene TRBV3-2) to TRBJ2-5; the match to TRBD1 covers 10 bases. This CDR3 has 15 residues. Germline CDR1 and CDR2: LGHDT and YNNKEL (reference sequence). With 1 base clipped from V and 5 bases from J, the junction kept 4 bases outside the gene matches. In DNA form, the CDR3 reads TGTGCCAGCAGCCAAGCGACAGGGGGCCAGGAGACCCAGTACTTC. Protein: CASSQATGGQETQYF.

V gene TRBV7-2 combines with J gene TRBJ2-2, with D perhaps given as TRBD1 or TRBD2 (5 bases each). CDR1 is SGHTA and CDR2 is FQGNSA in the germline V gene. The CDR3 sequence is 15 residues long. V lost 7 bases and J lost 7, with 19 bases in between. This chain's CDR3 is CASILRDPRDGELFF. Here the CDR3 DNA reads TGTGCCAGCATCCTACGGGACCCCCGGGACGGGGAGCTGTTTTTT.

This chain links TRBV7-9 with TRBJ2-1; 11 nucleotides line up with TRBD1. The CDR3 is 15 residues long. From germline, CDR1 is SEHNR and CDR2 FQNEAQ (reference sequence). The trim removed 6 bases at V and 8 bases at J, leaving 9 bases unmatched. The CDR3 DNA reads TGTGCCAGCAGGGACACCGGGACAGGGGGACATGAGCAGTTCTTC. It translates to CASRDTGTGGHEQFF.

The chain recombines TRBV10-3 with TRBJ1-1, with D uncertain. This CDR3 region has 14 residues. Trimming removed 3 bases from V and 0 bases from J, with 8 bases in between. Germline V gene sequence: CDR1 ENHRY, CDR2 SYGVKD. The chain's CDR3 is CAISDSQLNTEAFF. CDR3 nucleotides: TGTGCCATCAGTGATTCACAGCTGAACACTGAAGCTTTCTTT.

The chain employs TRBV5-6 and TRBJ1-1, with TRBD1 as a possible D gene (5 bases). V lost 0 bases to trimming and J lost 0 bases, with 9 bases between them. Looked up from germline, CDR1 is SGHDT and CDR2 is YYEEEE. The length of the CDR3 is 15 residues. CDR3 in amino acids: CASSLVGGLNTEAFF. CDR3 in DNA: TGTGCCAGCAGCTTGGTCGGGGGACTGAACACTGAAGCTTTCTTT.

The V and J genes are TRBV27 and TRBJ1-1, with D unresolved. Trimming removed 5 bases at V and 1 base at J, with 14 bases between. CDR1 is MNHEY and CDR2 is SMNVEV in the germline V gene (reference sequence). The CDR3 runs 15 residues. DNA of the CDR3: TGTGCCAGCAGTACCCACGGGAGCGAGAACACTGAAGCTTTCTTT. Translation gives CASSTHGSENTEAFF.

This chain joins TRBV19 and TRBJ2-7, with 8 bases fitting TRBD1. Germline values: CDR1 LNHDA, CDR2 SQIVND (reference sequence). V trimming: 5 bases; J trimming: 3 bases; junction bases outside the gene matches: 6. The CDR3 has 14 residues. CDR3 residues: CASSSRGQGYEQYF. CDR3 sequence (DNA): TGTGCCAGTAGTTCAAGAGGACAGGGCTACGAGCAGTACTTC.

The chain employs TRBV7-9 and TRBJ2-2; a possible D gene is TRBD1 (6 bases). Per the germline V gene, CDR1 is SEHNR and CDR2 is FQNEAQ (reference sequence). V was pared by 6 bases and J by 4 bases, with 12 bases between. There are 14 residues in the CDR3. The DNA for the CDR3 is TGTGCCAGCAGTTCAACCAGGGGCACCGGGGAGCTGTTTTTT. Encoded protein: CASSSTRGTGELFF.

The chain joins TRBV5-8 to TRBJ2-5; D is ambiguous. Trimming stripped 4 bases from V and 5 bases from J, with 18 bases between. The CDR3 totals 15 residues. Germline V lookup: CDR1 SGHTS, CDR2 YDEGEE. The CDR3 coding sequence is TGTGCCAGCAGCCTGGCTAACAGTCACCGGGAGACCCAGTACTTC. Translation: CASSLANSHRETQYF.

This clone was detected only a few times. CDR3 amino acids: CASSQGEQSRDTQYF. DNA of the CDR3: TGCGCCAGCAGCCAAGGGGAACAGTCACGAGATACGCAGTATTTT. The V gene is TRBV4-1, the J gene TRBJ2-3; D gene unclear. Germline CDR1 and CDR2: MGHRA and YSYEKL. V shed 1 base and J shed 5 bases, with 13 bases lying between them. There are 15 residues in the CDR3.

The J gene is TRBJ1-2, the V gene TRBV3-1 (or the pseudogene TRBV3-2); TRBD1 aligns across 8 bases. The V gene's germline CDR1 is LGHDT and CDR2 YNNKEL (reference sequence). This CDR3 has 15 amino acids. The junction had 10 bases not matched to a gene; V was cut back by 4 bases and J by 6 bases. CDR3 amino acids: CASSLRDRLAHGYTF. Written as DNA, the CDR3 is TGTGCCAGCAGCCTCCGGGACAGGTTGGCCCATGGCTACACCTTC.

This clone was seen just once. The J gene is TRBJ1-2, the V gene TRBV14; TRBD1 matches 7 bases. Germline-derived CDR1 and CDR2 are SGHDN and FVKESK. After removal of 6 bases from V and 8 bases from J, the junction contained 15 bases not matched to a gene. This CDR3 spans 15 amino acids. The DNA for the CDR3 is TGTGCCAGCAGGCCTGTTGAGAGGCAGGGGGACGGCTACACCTTC. It codes for CASRPVERQGDGYTF.

This clone was observed once. The chain recombines TRBV5-1 with TRBJ1-4; the match to TRBD1 covers 10 bases. Per the germline V gene, CDR1 is SGHRS and CDR2 is YFSETQ. J was trimmed by 8 bases and V by 3 bases; bases with no gene match: 10. The CDR3 runs to 16 residues. The CDR3 DNA follows: TGCGCCAGCAGCTGGGGACAGGGGACGCGATGGGAAAAACTGTTTTTT. Protein product: CASSWGQGTRWEKLFF.

CDR3 sequence reads: CASSPSQGTGSGNTIYF. In DNA form, the CDR3 reads TGTGCCAGCTCACCATCCCAGGGCACGGGCTCTGGAAACACCATATATTTT. This sequence joins TRBV18 and TRBJ1-3; D might be TRBD1 (5 bases). V dropped 2 bases and J dropped 0 bases, with 14 bases sitting between them. Per the germline V gene, CDR1 is KGHSH and CDR2 is LQKENI. The CDR3 has 17 residues.

This chain connects TRBV7-8 to TRBJ2-5; D uncertain. V lost 5 bases and J 5 bases, leaving 6 bases between the germline ends. Germline lookup yields CDR1 SGHVS and CDR2 FQNEAQ. CDR3 length: 11 residues. As DNA, the CDR3 is TGTGCCAGCAGCGTGGGGGAGACCCAGTACTTC. As protein: CASSVGETQYF.

CDR3 protein: CASSQGGISPLHF. For the CDR3, the DNA is TGTGCCAGCAGCCAGGGGGGAATTTCACCCCTCCACTTT. This sequence joins TRBV3-1 (or the pseudogene TRBV3-2) and TRBJ1-6; possible D gene TRBD1, 5 bases. Per germline, CDR1 LGHDT and CDR2 YNNKEL (reference sequence). The CDR3 has 13 amino acids. The V gene lost 3 bases and the J gene lost 9 bases, with 9 bases spanning the gap.

This chain links TRBV4-1 with TRBJ1-5; D unclear. The V end lost 0 bases, the J end lost 6 bases, and 6 bases lay between the germline ends. CDR3 length: 13 residues. The germline V gene has CDR1 MGHRA and CDR2 YSYEKL. The CDR3 nucleotides read TGCGCCAGCAGCCAAGACTGGGGTCAGCCCCAGCATTTT. It codes for CASSQDWGQPQHF.

The gene calls are TRBV19 and TRBJ1-5; the D gene is possibly TRBD1 (5 bases). Germline-derived CDR1 and CDR2 are LNHDA and SQIVND (reference sequence). The CDR3 has 13 amino acids. V was cut by 5 bases and J by 6 bases, with 11 bases left in between. Here the CDR3 DNA reads TGTGCCAGTAGTGACTCAGGGCCTCAGCCCCAGCATTTT. Its protein product is CASSDSGPQPQHF.

The rearrangement uses TRBV3-1 (or the pseudogene TRBV3-2) and TRBJ2-7, with D perhaps matching TRBD1 (5 bases). Germline CDR1 is LGHDT and CDR2 is YNNKEL (reference sequence). V was cut by 4 bases and J by 5 bases, with 15 bases left in between. The CDR3 has 14 residues. CDR3 DNA: TGTGCCAGCAGCCGCGGACAACGCCGGGACGAGCAGTACTTC. Amino acid sequence: CASSRGQRRDEQYF.

The rearrangement joins TRBV4-2 to TRBJ1-1, with D possibly TRBD1 on 5 matching bases. The germline V gene has CDR1 LGHNA and CDR2 YNFKEQ. The CDR3 sequence is 16 residues long. The V end was cut by 0 bases, the J end by 3 bases, with 14 bases between. CDR3 amino acids: CASSQDTGRVDTEAFF. The CDR3 nucleotides are TGTGCCAGCAGCCAAGATACGGGCAGGGTTGACACTGAAGCTTTCTTT.

This rearrangement joins TRBV4-3 to TRBJ1-1; D is unclear. CDR3 size: 16 residues. The germline V gene encodes CDR1 LGHNA and CDR2 YSLEER. Trimming stripped 4 bases from V and 4 bases from J, with 19 bases between. In nucleotides, the CDR3 is TGCGCCAGCAGCCCCCGTGGCCAAAGATTATCCACTGAAGCTTTCTTT. Amino acid sequence: CASSPRGQRLSTEAFF.